The sequence of this TCR beta chain was determined in a study of cytomegalovirus exposure and HLA in healthy donors. Among the 120 subjects of the validation cohort, separate from the approximately 670-subject first cohort, were the donors. Sequencing used immunoSEQ multiplex PCR; TCRdb keeps in-frame clones, though not all of them. The repertoire holds over 110,000 clones, with 80% to 90% as singletons. The V gene's germline CDR1 is SNHLY and CDR2 FYNNEI. V was clipped by 7 bases and J by 3 bases; unmatched bases: 9. The CDR3 is made up of 15 amino acids. The receptor was isolated from a woman under 40 in good health and CMV-seronegative. Specimen: PBMCs. The rearrangement links TRBV2 to TRBJ2-7; the match to TRBD1 covers 10 bases. The CDR3 DNA reads TGTGCCAGCACCCGGGACAGGGGACAACTCTACGAGCAGTACTTC. It encodes CASTRDRGQLYEQYF.